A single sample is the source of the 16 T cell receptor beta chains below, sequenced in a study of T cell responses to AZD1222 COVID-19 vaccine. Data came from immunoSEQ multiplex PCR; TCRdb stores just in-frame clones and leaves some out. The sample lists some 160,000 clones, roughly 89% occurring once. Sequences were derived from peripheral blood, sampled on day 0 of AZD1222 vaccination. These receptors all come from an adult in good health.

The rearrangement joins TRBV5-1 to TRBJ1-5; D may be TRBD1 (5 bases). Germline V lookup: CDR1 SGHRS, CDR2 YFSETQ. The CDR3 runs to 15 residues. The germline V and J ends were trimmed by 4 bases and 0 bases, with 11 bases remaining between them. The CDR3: CASSPLGGSNQPQHF. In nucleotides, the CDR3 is TGCGCCAGCAGCCCTTTGGGGGGTAGCAATCAGCCCCAGCATTTT.

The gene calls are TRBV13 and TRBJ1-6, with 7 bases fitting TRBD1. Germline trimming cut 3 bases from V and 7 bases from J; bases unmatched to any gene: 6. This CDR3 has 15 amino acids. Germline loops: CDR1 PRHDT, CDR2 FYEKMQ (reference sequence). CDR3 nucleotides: TGTGCCAGCAGCTTGACAGGGATCGGCAATTCACCCCTCCACTTT. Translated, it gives CASSLTGIGNSPLHF.

The CDR3 spells CASSLFASHSGANVLTF. CDR3 nucleotide sequence: TGTGCCAGCAGCTTGTTTGCCAGCCACTCTGGGGCCAACGTCCTGACTTTC. The V call is TRBV5-6, the J call TRBJ2-6; no definite D call. From germline, CDR1 is SGHDT and CDR2 YYEEEE. The V end lost 1 base, the J end lost 0 bases, and 11 bases lay between the germline ends. CDR3 size: 17 residues.

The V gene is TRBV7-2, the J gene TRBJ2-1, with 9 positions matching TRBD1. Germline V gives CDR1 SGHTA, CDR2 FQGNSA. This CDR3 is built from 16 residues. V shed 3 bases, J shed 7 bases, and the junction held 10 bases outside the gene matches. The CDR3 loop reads CASSFITGTGKNEQFF. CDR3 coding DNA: TGTGCCAGCAGCTTCATCACCGGGACAGGGAAGAATGAGCAGTTCTTC. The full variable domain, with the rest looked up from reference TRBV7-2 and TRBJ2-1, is GAGVSQSPSNKVTEKGKDVELRCDPISGHTALYWYRQSLGQGLEFLIYFQGNSAPDKSGLPSDRFSAERTGGSVSTLTIQRTQQEDSAVYLCASSFITGTGKNEQFFGPGTRLTVL.

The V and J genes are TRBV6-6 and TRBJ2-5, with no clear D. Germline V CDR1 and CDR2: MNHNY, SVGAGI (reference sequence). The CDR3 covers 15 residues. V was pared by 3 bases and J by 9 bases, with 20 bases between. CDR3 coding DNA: TGTGCCAGCAGTTATGGCCGGATGGTGGGCGAGGCCCAGTACTTC. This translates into CASSYGRMVGEAQYF.

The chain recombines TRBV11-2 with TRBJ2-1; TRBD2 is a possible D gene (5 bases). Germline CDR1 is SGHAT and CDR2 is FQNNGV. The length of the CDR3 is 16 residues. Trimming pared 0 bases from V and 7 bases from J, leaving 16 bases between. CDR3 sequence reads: CASSLDASLRSNEQFF. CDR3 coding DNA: TGTGCCAGCAGCTTAGATGCTAGCCTTCGTTCAAATGAGCAGTTCTTC.

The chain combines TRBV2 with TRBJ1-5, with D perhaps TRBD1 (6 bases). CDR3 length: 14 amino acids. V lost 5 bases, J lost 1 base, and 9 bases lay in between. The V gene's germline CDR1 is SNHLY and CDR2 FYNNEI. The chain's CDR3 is CASSLGQSNQPQHF. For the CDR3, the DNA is TGTGCCAGCAGTCTAGGACAGAGCAATCAGCCCCAGCATTTT.

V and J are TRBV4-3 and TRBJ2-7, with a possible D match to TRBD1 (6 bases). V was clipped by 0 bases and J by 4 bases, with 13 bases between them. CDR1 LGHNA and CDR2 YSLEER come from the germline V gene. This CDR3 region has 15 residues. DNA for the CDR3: TGCGCCAGCAGCCAAGATCGGCAGGGGCGGTACGAGCAGTACTTC. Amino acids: CASSQDRQGRYEQYF.

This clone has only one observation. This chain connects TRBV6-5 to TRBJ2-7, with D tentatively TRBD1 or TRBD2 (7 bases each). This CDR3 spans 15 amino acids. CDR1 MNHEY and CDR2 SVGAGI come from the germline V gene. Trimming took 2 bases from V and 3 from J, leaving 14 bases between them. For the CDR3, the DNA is TGTGCCAGCAGTTACACCTCCAGGGGGGGCTACGAGCAGTACTTC. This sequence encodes CASSYTSRGGYEQYF.

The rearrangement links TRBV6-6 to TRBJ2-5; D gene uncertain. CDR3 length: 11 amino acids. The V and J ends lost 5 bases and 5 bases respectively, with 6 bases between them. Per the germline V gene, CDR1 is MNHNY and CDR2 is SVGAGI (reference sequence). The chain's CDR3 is CASSPRETQYF. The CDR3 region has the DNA TGTGCCAGCAGTCCTAGGGAGACCCAGTACTTC.

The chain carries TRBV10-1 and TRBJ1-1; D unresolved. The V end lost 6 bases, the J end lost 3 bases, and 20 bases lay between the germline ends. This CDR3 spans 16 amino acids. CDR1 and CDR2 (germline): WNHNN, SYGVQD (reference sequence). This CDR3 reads CASSPVLGRGHTEAFF. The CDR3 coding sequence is TGCGCCAGCAGCCCCGTCCTAGGAAGAGGCCACACTGAAGCTTTCTTT.

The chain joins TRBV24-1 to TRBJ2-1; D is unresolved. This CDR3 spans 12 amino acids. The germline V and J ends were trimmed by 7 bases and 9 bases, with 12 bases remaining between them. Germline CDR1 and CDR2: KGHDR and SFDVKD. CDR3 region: CATSDAMTEQFF. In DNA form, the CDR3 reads TGTGCCACCAGCGACGCCATGACTGAGCAGTTCTTC.

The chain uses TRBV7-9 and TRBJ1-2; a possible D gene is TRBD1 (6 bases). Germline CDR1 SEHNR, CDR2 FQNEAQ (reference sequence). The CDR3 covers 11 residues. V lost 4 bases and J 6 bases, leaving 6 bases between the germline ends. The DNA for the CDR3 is TGTGCCAGCAGCTACAGGGATGGCTACACCTTC. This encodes CASSYRDGYTF.

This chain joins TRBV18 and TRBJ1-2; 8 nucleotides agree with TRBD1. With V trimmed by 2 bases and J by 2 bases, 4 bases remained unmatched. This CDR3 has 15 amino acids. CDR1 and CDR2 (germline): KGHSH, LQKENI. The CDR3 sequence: CASSPGTGPNYGYTF. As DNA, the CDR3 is TGTGCCAGCTCACCAGGGACAGGCCCGAACTATGGCTACACCTTC.

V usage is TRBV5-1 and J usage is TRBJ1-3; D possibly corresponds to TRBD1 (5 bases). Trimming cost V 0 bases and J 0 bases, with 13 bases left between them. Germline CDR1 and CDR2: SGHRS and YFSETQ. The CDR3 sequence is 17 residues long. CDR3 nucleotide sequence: TGCGCCAGCAGCTTGGAGAGCGGGGCCTTCTCTGGAAACACCATATATTTT. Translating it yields CASSLESGAFSGNTIYF.

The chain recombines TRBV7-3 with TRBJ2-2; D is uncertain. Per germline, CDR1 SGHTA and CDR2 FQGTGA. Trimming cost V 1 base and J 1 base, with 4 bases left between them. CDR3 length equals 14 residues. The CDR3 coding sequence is TGTGCCAGCAGCTTAAGAGGGAACACCGGGGAGCTGTTTTTT. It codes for CASSLRGNTGELFF. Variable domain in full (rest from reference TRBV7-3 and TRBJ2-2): GAGVSQTPSNKVTEKGKYVELRCDPISGHTALYWYRQSLGQGPEFLIYFQGTGAADDSGLPNDRFFAVRPEGSVSTLKIQRTERGDSAVYLCASSLRGNTGELFFGEGSRLTVL.